This TCR beta chain was observed in a study of T cells in Graves' hyperthyroidism and ophthalmopathy. RNA transcripts gave rise to amplified TCR beta CDR3 regions. A set of HTBI primers served as the primers for a first-round RT-PCR of the TCR CDR3. TCRdb processed the multiplex PCR reads anew with MiXCR; each CDR3 protein has one entry. Of hundreds of thousands of distinct CDR3 sequences detected, approximately 14% appear once; the ten largest clones hold 10%. For the diagnoses, clinical symptoms, serum thyroxine and TRAb, thyroid ultrasound and orbital computed tomography were used. PBMCs were derived from around 10 ml fresh peripheral blood. With V trimmed by 5 bases and J by 13 bases, 15 bases remained unmatched. Germline assignment: CDR1 SGHTA and CDR2 FQGNSA. This CDR3 contains 15 residues. This clonotype was counted at least ten times.

The chain has TRBV7-2 and TRBJ1-5; 9 positions match TRBD1. The sequencing sample was made of blood. The TCR originated in a woman under 30 with Graves' hyperthyroidism. Here the CDR3 reads CASSAAGQGETSQHF. CDR3 DNA sequence: TGTGCCAGCAGCGCCGCGGGACAGGGCGAAACAAGTCAGCATTTT.